What follows are 28 T cell receptor beta chains derived from one specimen sequenced in a study of regulatory T cells in long-lasting Graves disease. For TCR beta, libraries came from iRepertoire HTBI primers and Arm-PCR of CDR3 regions. TCRdb itself ran the multiplex PCR reads through MiXCR, one entry per CDR3 protein. The data contain about 400,000 distinct CDR3 sequences, around a sixth of them seen just once; the ten biggest clones take up 20% to 25%. Documented time point: newly diagnosed GD, antithyroid drugs for less than 3 months. PBMCs were the source of the RNA used for TCR sequencing. The specimen was peripheral blood mononuclear cells (PBMCs), collected at new diagnosis, from a patient treated with antithyroid drugs. The receptor set was obtained from a female donor with Graves disease.

At least ten counts were recorded for this clonotype. CDR3 amino acids: CASLGGVTGELFF. CDR3 in DNA: TGTGCCAGCCTCGGGGGGGTGACCGGGGAGCTGTTTTTT. The chain has TRBV27 and TRBJ2-2; 8 bases fit TRBD2. CDR3 length: 13 amino acids. The V and J ends lost 8 bases and 5 bases, in that order; junction bases with no gene match: 4. Germline CDR1 MNHEY, CDR2 SMNVEV (reference sequence).

This clonotype was recorded at least ten times. V and J are TRBV28 and TRBJ1-3; D is possibly TRBD1 (5 bases). Germline assignment: CDR1 MDHEN and CDR2 SYDVKM. The CDR3 spans 16 residues. V shed 6 bases and J shed 0 bases, with 15 bases lying between them. Here the CDR3 DNA reads TGTGCCAGCAGCGTGGGGGGGTTGAGCTCTGGAAACACCATATATTTT. Translation: CASSVGGLSSGNTIYF.

This clonotype showed up many times. V is TRBV29-1 and J is TRBJ1-1; D possibly corresponds to TRBD1 (6 bases). V shed 3 bases and J shed 3 bases, with 11 bases lying between them. The CDR3 length is 13 residues. Germline-derived CDR1 and CDR2 are SQVTM and ANQGSEA. CDR3 sequence reads: CSVETGLDTEAFF. In DNA, the CDR3 is TGCAGCGTTGAGACAGGCTTGGACACTGAAGCTTTCTTT.

As to this clonotype: This probably arose from a read error, given a far larger clone one base away. J is TRBJ2-7 and V is TRBV12-3 or TRBV12-4; 10 nucleotides align to TRBD2. The CDR3 runs to 17 residues. V dropped 4 bases and J dropped 7; count of bases not matched to a gene: 16. The CDR3 region has the DNA TGTGCCAGCAGTTACCCGTGGACTAGCGGAGCTTACAATGAGCAGTACTTC. As protein: CASSYPWTSGAYNEQYF.

The sample holds many counts of this clonotype. The chain combines TRBV5-4 with TRBJ1-6, with 7 bases that match TRBD1. The CDR3 spans 15 residues. The V segment lost 0 bases and the J segment 10 bases; nucleotides outside the gene matches: 7. Germline CDR1 reads SGHNT; CDR2 reads YYREEE (reference sequence). The chain's CDR3 is CASSLDTGAGSPLHF. Written as DNA, the CDR3 is TGTGCCAGCAGCTTGGATACAGGGGCGGGATCACCCCTCCACTTT.

The chain has TRBV9 and TRBJ2-3; 8 nucleotides match TRBD1. Germline V CDR1 and CDR2: SGDLS, YYNGEE. The CDR3 runs 17 residues. Losses at the gene ends were 0 bases for V and 5 bases for J; bases not matched to a gene: 11. CDR3 bases: TGTGCCAGCAGCGTAGAGCCGGACAGGGATGGTGAAGATACGCAGTATTTT. It yields the protein CASSVEPDRDGEDTQYF.

This clonotype was seen ten or more times. The V gene is TRBV20-1, the J gene TRBJ2-7; D gene unclear. In germline, CDR1 is DFQATT, CDR2 SNEGSKA (reference sequence). V was pared by 1 base and J by 1 base, with 5 bases between. The CDR3 totals 12 residues. The CDR3 nucleotides read TGCAGTGCTAGAGGGCAGTCCTACGAGCAGTACTTC. Its translation is CSARGQSYEQYF.

The table lists this clonotype with many counts. DNA for the CDR3: TGTGCCTGGGGGATTGGAGGGACTCCCCCAGATACGCAGTATTTT. Its protein is CAWGIGGTPPDTQYF. The chain carries TRBV30 and TRBJ2-3; tentative D call: TRBD2 (6 bases). Looked up from germline, CDR1 is GTSNPN and CDR2 is SVGIG (reference sequence). The CDR3 is 15 residues long. Between the trimmed V and J ends, which lost 5 bases and 4 bases, there was a span of 19 bases.

Many counts were recorded for this clonotype. V gene TRBV7-2 combines with J gene TRBJ2-1; tentative D call: TRBD2 (5 bases). This CDR3 contains 16 residues. The germline gives CDR1 SGHTA, CDR2 FQGNSA. The V and J ends lost 5 bases and 6 bases respectively, with 20 bases between them. CDR3 coding DNA: TGTGCCAGCAGCGCGTCCCACCGTGGTGCGGGCAATGAGCAGTTCTTC. Amino acids: CASSASHRGAGNEQFF.

This clonotype was recorded at least ten times. The chain links TRBV20-1 to TRBJ2-7, with TRBD2 matching 9 bases. This CDR3 has 13 amino acids. The V gene end was trimmed by 6 bases and the J gene end by 3 bases; junction bases not matched to a gene: 6. CDR1 and CDR2 (germline): DFQATT, SNEGSKA (reference sequence). CDR3: CSARTSESYEQYF. The CDR3 nucleotides read TGCAGTGCACGGACTAGCGAGAGCTACGAGCAGTACTTC.

The chain couples TRBV7-9 to TRBJ1-2, with D maybe TRBD1 (6 bases). Germline-derived CDR1 and CDR2 are SEHNR and FQNEAQ (reference sequence). This CDR3 contains 14 residues. The germline V and J ends were trimmed by 6 bases and 4 bases, with 15 bases remaining between them. The CDR3 DNA follows: TGTGCCAGCAGGGAAACCGGGACACCCTATGGCTACACCTTC. Its protein product is CASRETGTPYGYTF. Full variable domain (outside the CDR3, taken from reference TRBV7-9 and TRBJ1-2): DTGVSQNPRHKITKRGQNVTFRCDPISEHNRLYWYRQTLGQGPEFLTYFQNEAQLEKSRLLSDRFSAERPKGSFSTLEIQRTEQGDSAMYLCASRETGTPYGYTFGSGTRLTVV.

This clonotype was found many times. In nucleotides, the CDR3 is TGTGCCTGGAGTGTAATGAACACCGGGGAGCTGTTTTTT. Translation gives CAWSVMNTGELFF. The chain combines TRBV30 with TRBJ2-2; D is uncertain. Looked up from germline, CDR1 is GTSNPN and CDR2 is SVGIG (reference sequence). The CDR3 loop spans 13 amino acids. Trimming took off 0 bases at V and 1 base at J, with 3 bases between the two ends.

This clonotype was seen at least ten times. The chain employs TRBV6-1 and TRBJ1-2; TRBD1 matches 8 bases. The CDR3 is 14 amino acids. The trim removed 8 bases at V and 0 bases at J, leaving 5 bases unmatched. The germline V gene encodes CDR1 MNHNS and CDR2 SASEGT. The chain's CDR3 is CASPGQGTNYGYTF. The CDR3 bases are TGTGCCAGCCCTGGACAGGGCACTAACTATGGCTACACCTTC.

This clonotype was recorded many times. The chain uses TRBV18 and TRBJ2-3, with D unclear. The germline V and J ends were trimmed by 1 base and 4 bases, with 9 bases remaining between them. The germline gives CDR1 KGHSH, CDR2 LQKENI. The length of the CDR3 is 14 residues. The CDR3 protein is CASSPRVTSDTQYF. The DNA of the CDR3 is TGTGCCAGCTCACCACGAGTGACGTCAGATACGCAGTATTTT.

The rearrangement links TRBV27 to TRBJ2-2, with D perhaps matching TRBD2 (6 bases). CDR1 MNHEY and CDR2 SMNVEV come from the germline V gene (reference sequence). V lost 6 bases and J lost 9, with 17 bases in between. CDR3 length equals 14 residues. CDR3 sequence (DNA): TGTGCCAGCAGACCGGGAGCCCCGGGCCGGGAGCTGTTTTTT. Protein: CASRPGAPGRELFF.

The chain links TRBV20-1 to TRBJ2-1; TRBD2 agrees at 10 bases. The CDR3 is 15 amino acids. Trimming at V came to 4 bases and at J to 6 bases, leaving 9 bases not matched to a gene. Germline V gene data show CDR1 as DFQATT and CDR2 as SNEGSKA (reference sequence). CDR3 bases: TGCAGTGCTACAGATCTAGCGGGAGTTTCCAATGAGCAGTTCTTC. Amino acids: CSATDLAGVSNEQFF.

This clonotype was seen repeatedly, ten times or more. The chain is built from TRBV30 and TRBJ2-1; D is unresolved. The CDR3 spans 12 residues. From germline, CDR1 is GTSNPN and CDR2 SVGIG (reference sequence). Trimming took off 0 bases at V and 7 bases at J, with 7 bases between the two ends. The CDR3 is CAWSVQGNEQFF. CDR3 sequence (DNA): TGTGCCTGGAGTGTACAAGGGAATGAGCAGTTCTTC.

This clonotype was recorded only once. The chain uses TRBV6-1 and TRBJ2-1; perhaps TRBD2 as D (6 bases). V was shortened by 6 bases and J by 9 bases, with 18 bases between the two germline ends. Looked up from germline, CDR1 is MNHNS and CDR2 is SASEGT. This CDR3 comprises 14 residues. Here the CDR3 reads CASRSGLLGGEQFF. CDR3 nucleotide sequence: TGTGCCAGCAGGTCCGGACTACTTGGGGGTGAGCAGTTCTTC.

Many counts were recorded for this clonotype. One end of the junction is discordant with germline, which a read error may explain. The genes are TRBV12-5 and TRBJ1-2, with a weak D call TRBD1 (5 bases). This CDR3 has 14 residues. Germline lookup yields CDR1 LGHNT and CDR2 FRNRAP. CDR3 in amino acids: CASGLVGGGYGYTF. The CDR3 DNA is TGTGCTAGTGGTCTGGTGGGGGGGGGCTATGGCTACACCTTC.

The chain links TRBV2 to TRBJ1-6; D call uncertain. This CDR3 contains 12 residues. V shed 6 bases and J shed 10 bases, with 10 bases lying between them. Germline lookup yields CDR1 SNHLY and CDR2 FYNNEI. CDR3 sequence reads: CASRVMRSPLHF. In nucleotides, the CDR3 is TGTGCCAGCAGGGTAATGCGGTCACCCCTCCACTTT.

This clonotype has only a few counts. This may arise from a read error, as a much more abundant clone is one base away. The J gene is TRBJ2-5, the V gene TRBV3-1; D perhaps matches TRBD2 (5 bases). The germline V and J ends were trimmed by 8 bases and 5 bases, with 12 bases remaining between them. CDR1 LGHDT and CDR2 YNNKEL come from the germline V gene (reference sequence). The CDR3 loop spans 12 amino acids. The CDR3 region is CASALSGETQYF. The DNA of the CDR3 is TGTGCCAGCGCGTTGAGCGGCGAGACCCAGTACTTC.

This clonotype was recorded once. The chain carries TRBV6-1 and TRBJ1-1, with D unclear. V dropped 8 bases and J dropped 8 bases, with 18 bases sitting between them. The V gene's germline CDR1 is MNHNS and CDR2 SASEGT. This CDR3 has 13 residues. CDR3 sequence: CASVRGVPREAFF. DNA of the CDR3: TGTGCCAGCGTCCGGGGAGTACCCAGAGAAGCTTTCTTT.

This clonotype was detected many times. The chain recombines TRBV6-1 with TRBJ1-1, with 7 bases aligning to TRBD1. Germline CDR1 MNHNS, CDR2 SASEGT. The length of the CDR3 is 17 residues. The junction had 17 bases not matched to a gene; V was cut back by 7 bases and J by 3 bases. The CDR3 reads CASTPQGLRVGDTEAFF. CDR3 DNA: TGTGCCAGCACCCCACAGGGGCTTCGGGTGGGGGACACTGAAGCTTTCTTT.

V usage is TRBV18 and J usage is TRBJ2-1; 7 bases are shared with TRBD2. Losses at the gene ends were 4 bases for V and 4 bases for J; bases not matched to a gene: 7. Germline CDR1 reads KGHSH; CDR2 reads LQKENI. The CDR3 is 15 amino acids. DNA for the CDR3: TGTGCCAGCTCACATTCAAGCGGGACTTACAATGAGCAGTTCTTC. Residues: CASSHSSGTYNEQFF.

J is TRBJ1-4 and V is TRBV19; 8 bases fit TRBD1. Unmatched junction bases numbered 7, after V lost 7 bases and J lost 3 bases. The CDR3 sequence is 15 residues long. Germline CDR1 is LNHDA and CDR2 is SQIVND (reference sequence). CDR3 DNA sequence: TGTGCCAGTATTGGCAGGGGGCGGCCTAATGAAAAACTGTTTTTT. As protein: CASIGRGRPNEKLFF.

At least ten counts were recorded for this clonotype. This rearrangement joins TRBV5-1 to TRBJ2-1; D remains unclear. From germline, CDR1 is SGHRS and CDR2 YFSETQ. The CDR3 has 17 amino acids. The germline V and J ends were trimmed by 0 bases and 5 bases, with 18 bases remaining between them. This chain's CDR3 is CASSLASGVRMNNEQFF. The CDR3 DNA reads as TGCGCCAGCAGCTTGGCTTCGGGTGTCCGGATGAACAATGAGCAGTTCTTC. Using reference TRBV5-1 and TRBJ2-1 for the parts outside the CDR3, the full variable domain is KAGVTQTPRYLIKTRGQQVTLSCSPISGHRSVSWYQQTPGQGLQFLFEYFSETQRNKGNFPGRFSGRQFSNSRSEMNVSTLELGDSALYLCASSLASGVRMNNEQFFGPGTRLTVL.

The sample holds many counts of this clonotype. This sequence joins TRBV3-1 and TRBJ1-6, with a tentative D call TRBD1 (5 bases). The V and J ends lost 3 bases and 6 bases respectively, with 15 bases between them. This CDR3 has 16 amino acids. The germline CDR1 and CDR2 sequences are LGHDT and YNNKEL (reference sequence). In DNA form, the CDR3 reads TGTGCCAGCAGCCAGGCCCAGGGAGGCTTTAATTCACCCCTCCACTTT. Amino acid sequence: CASSQAQGGFNSPLHF.

In this sample, this clonotype turned up many times. J is TRBJ1-2 and V is TRBV6-2 or TRBV6-3; 7 nucleotides agree with TRBD1. The V gene end was trimmed by 5 bases and the J gene end by 3 bases; junction bases not matched to a gene: 6. Germline V lookup: CDR1 MNHEY, CDR2 SVGEGT. This CDR3 comprises 14 residues. CDR3 sequence reads: CASSPDRAYYGYTF. CDR3 in DNA: TGTGCCAGCAGTCCTGACAGGGCATACTATGGCTACACCTTC.